This TCR beta chain was found in a study of blood T cell repertoires in COVID-19. This clone was seen just once. Germline V gives CDR1 MDHEN, CDR2 SYDVKM. Trimming shortened V by 3 bases and J by 1 base, and 6 bases separated the two germline ends. The CDR3 contains 13 residues. TCRdb keeps only in-frame clones here, not all; method: immunoSEQ multiplex PCR. The sample shows over 120,000 clones, around 81% of them seen only once. This chain links TRBV28 with TRBJ2-5; D possibly corresponds to TRBD2 (5 bases). Sequenced material: peripheral blood. This receptor was obtained from a woman aged 60-75 years with acute or convalescent COVID-19. CDR3 sequence: CASSFGGQETQYF. Written as DNA, the CDR3 is TGTGCCAGCAGTTTTGGAGGCCAAGAGACCCAGTACTTC.